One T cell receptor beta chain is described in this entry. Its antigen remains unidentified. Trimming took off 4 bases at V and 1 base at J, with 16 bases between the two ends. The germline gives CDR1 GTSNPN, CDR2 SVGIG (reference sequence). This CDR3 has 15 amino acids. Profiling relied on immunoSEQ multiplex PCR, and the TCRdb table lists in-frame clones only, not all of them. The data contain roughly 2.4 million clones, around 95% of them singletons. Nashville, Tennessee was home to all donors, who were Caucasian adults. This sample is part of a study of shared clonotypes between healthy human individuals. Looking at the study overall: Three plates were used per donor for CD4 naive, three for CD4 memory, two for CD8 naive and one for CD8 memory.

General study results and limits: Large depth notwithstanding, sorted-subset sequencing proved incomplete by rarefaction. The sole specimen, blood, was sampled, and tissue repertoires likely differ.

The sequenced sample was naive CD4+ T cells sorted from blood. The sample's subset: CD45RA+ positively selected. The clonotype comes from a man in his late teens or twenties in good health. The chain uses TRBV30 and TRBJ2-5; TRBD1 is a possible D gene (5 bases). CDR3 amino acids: CAWNLRGPPQETQYF. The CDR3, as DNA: TGTGCCTGGAATTTAAGGGGCCCTCCCCAAGAGACCCAGTACTTC.